This is a list of T cell receptor beta chains from one sample in a study of blood T cell repertoires in COVID-19. TCRdb's copy holds only in-frame clones and misses some; the assay was immunoSEQ multiplex PCR. Found here are roughly 170,000 clones, around 85% of them singletons; the top ten hold about 1.2%. The sequencing sample was made of peripheral blood. Source of these receptors: a man aged 60-69 years who had recovered from COVID-19. Both conserved end residues are part of each CDR3. D genes are given only for firm matches. Not all rows give a size; the values are once, few, many and, for expanded clones, a class.

v_gene	d_gene	j_gene	abundance	CDR3nt	CDR3aa
TRBV2	NA	TRBJ2-7	NA	TGTGCCAGCAGTCTCGGACTGGAAAAACTGTACTTC	CASSLGLEKLYF
TRBV6-5	NA	TRBJ1-1	NA	TGTGCCAGCACTAGTCCACTACCCTTGGGCACTGAAGCTTTCTTT	CASTSPLPLGTEAFF
TRBV13	NA	TRBJ1-1	NA	TGTGCCAGCAGCTCAGACCAAGCGGACACTGAAGCTTTCTTT	CASSSDQADTEAFF
TRBV30	NA	TRBJ1-2	NA	TGTGCCTGGGACAACACGGCGGGGAACTATGGCTACACCTTC	CAWDNTAGNYGYTF
TRBV19	NA	TRBJ2-7	NA	TGTGCCAGTAGTATAGGGCACAGCTTCTACGAGCAGTACTTC	CASSIGHSFYEQYF
TRBV19	TRBD2	TRBJ2-1	NA	TGTGCCAGTAGTTCCCAACTAGCGGGGGGCTCCTACAATGAGCAGTTCTTC	CASSSQLAGGSYNEQFF
TRBV6-5	TRBD1	TRBJ2-7	NA	TGTGCCAGCAGAGTCTCCGGGACAGAGCCCTACGAGCAGTACTTC	CASRVSGTEPYEQYF
TRBV10-3	NA	TRBJ1-1	NA	TGTGCCATCAGCTTACAGCCAAACACTGAAGCTTTCTTT	CAISLQPNTEAFF
TRBV6-2/TRBV6-3	NA	TRBJ1-1	NA	TGTGCCAGCAGTTACACTACGGAGGCTATGAACACTGAAGCTTTCTTT	CASSYTTEAMNTEAFF
TRBV10-3	NA	TRBJ2-2	NA	TGTGCCATCAGGGACACCTACACCGGGGAGCTGTTTTTT	CAIRDTYTGELFF
TRBV6-1	NA	TRBJ2-2	once	TGTGCCAGCAGTGAAAATGGGCCCGGGGAGCTGTTTTTT	CASSENGPGELFF
TRBV19	NA	TRBJ1-1	NA	TGTGCCAGTAAAACGACAGAGAACACTGAAGCTTTCTTT	CASKTTENTEAFF
TRBV29-1	NA	TRBJ1-4	NA	TGCAGCGTCTGGGAGGGTGAAAAACTGTTTTTT	CSVWEGEKLFF
TRBV4-3	NA	TRBJ2-3	NA	TGCGCCAGCAGCCGTAGCCGGGATACGCAGTATTTT	CASSRSRDTQYF
TRBV27	NA	TRBJ2-3	NA	TGTGCCAGCAGTTTAGGGCTTCTCAGGGAAGGCACAGATACGCAGTATTTT	CASSLGLLREGTDTQYF
TRBV5-4	NA	TRBJ1-1	once	TGTGCCAGCAGCTCACAAAACACTGAAGCTTTCTTT	CASSSQNTEAFF
TRBV27	NA	TRBJ2-7	NA	TGTGCCAGCAGTTTATTACGGGGGGCTGTCATCTACGAGCAGTACTTC	CASSLLRGAVIYEQYF
TRBV12-3/TRBV12-4	NA	TRBJ1-4	NA	TGTGCCAGCACACCCGACAGGACGAGACTGTTTTTT	CASTPDRTRLFF
TRBV5-1	TRBD2	TRBJ2-5	NA	TGCGCCAGCAGCTTGGGACTAGCGGGGGGACAAGAGACCCAGTACTTC	CASSLGLAGGQETQYF
TRBV19	NA	TRBJ1-2	once	TGTGCCAGTACTGGGGCGTTGGGCTACACCTTC	CASTGALGYTF
TRBV4-3	NA	TRBJ1-1	NA	TGCGCCAGCAGCCCCACCGCGGGGGGGGGCACTGAAGCTTTCTTT	CASSPTAGGGTEAFF
TRBV5-1	TRBD2	TRBJ2-5	NA	TGCGCCAGCAGCTTGGGAACTAGCGGATCAGAGACCCAGTACTTC	CASSLGTSGSETQYF
TRBV19	TRBD2	TRBJ2-3	NA	TGTGCCAGTAGTATGTTGCTAGCGGGGGGGCAGGGGGATACGCAGTATTTT	CASSMLLAGGQGDTQYF
TRBV3-1/TRBV3-2	NA	TRBJ2-7	NA	TGTGCCAGCAGCCCCGGCGAGGCATACGAGCAGTACTTC	CASSPGEAYEQYF
TRBV11-2	NA	TRBJ1-4	once	TGTGCCAGCAGCTTAGGGCCGAATGAAAAACTGTTTTTT	CASSLGPNEKLFF
TRBV5-1	NA	TRBJ2-2	few	TGCGCCAGCAGCTGGCTGACTGTAGGCCCCACCGGGGAGCTGTTTTTT	CASSWLTVGPTGELFF
TRBV6-1	TRBD1	TRBJ2-7	NA	TGTGCCAGCAGTGCCCCTGAACGGACAGGTGCCTACGAGCAGTACTTC	CASSAPERTGAYEQYF
TRBV19	NA	TRBJ2-2	NA	TGTGCCAGTAGGCCTACTCAGAACACCGGGGAGCTGTTTTTT	CASRPTQNTGELFF
TRBV7-9	NA	TRBJ2-7	NA	TGTGCCAGCAGCTCGGGGAATATCTACGAGCAGTACTTC	CASSSGNIYEQYF
TRBV10-3	TRBD2	TRBJ2-2	NA	TGTGCCACAAGACTAGCGGGGGAGGGCACCGGGGAGCTGTTTTTT	CATRLAGEGTGELFF
TRBV24-1	TRBD1	TRBJ1-2	NA	TGTGCCACCAATGCAGGGGGGAGCTATGGCTACACCTTC	CATNAGGSYGYTF
TRBV14	TRBD1	TRBJ2-7	NA	TGTGCCAGCAGCCAAGCTCTCGGACAGGGGTCCTACGAGCAGTACTTC	CASSQALGQGSYEQYF
TRBV10-2	NA	TRBJ2-2	NA	TGCGCCAGCAGTGAGTCGAGAACAGTACACCGGGAGCTGTTTTTT	CASSESRTVHRELFF
TRBV9	TRBD2	TRBJ2-7	NA	TGTGCCAGCAGCGGACGACTAGCGGGGTTCGACGAGCAGTACTTC	CASSGRLAGFDEQYF
TRBV2	NA	TRBJ2-5	NA	TGTGCCAGCAGGGCCAAAACCGGGTCCGGGGAGACCCAGTACTTC	CASRAKTGSGETQYF
TRBV6-5	NA	TRBJ2-5	NA	TGTGCCAGCAGTTACGGAGGGGTGGAGACCCAGTACTTC	CASSYGGVETQYF
TRBV6-5	NA	TRBJ1-2	NA	TGTGCCAGCAGCCCCGGGGACTATGGCTACACCTTC	CASSPGDYGYTF
TRBV27	NA	TRBJ1-6	NA	TGTGCCAGCAGTTTTGACAGTGTTTCACCCCTCCACTTT	CASSFDSVSPLHF
TRBV5-5	NA	TRBJ2-2	NA	TGTGCCAGCAGCTTGGTTGTAGCGCCGAACACCGGGGAGCTGTTTTTT	CASSLVVAPNTGELFF
TRBV5-4	NA	TRBJ1-2	NA	TGTGCCAGCAGCAGTGGGGGGGAACGCTATGGCTACACCTTC	CASSSGGERYGYTF